This record covers a single TCR beta chain. This entry is derived from a study of OX40 agonist ivuxolimab in advanced cancers. About the study: Patients received ivuxolimab, an agonistic anti-OX40 (CD134) antibody. The group had a mean age of around 60 years, ranged from roughly 20 to 80, and was 75% to 85% male. The study reported partial responses in three patients: one hepatocellular carcinoma, two cutaneous melanoma.

Baseline, cycle 4 day 1, and cycle 7 day 1 were the blood sampling points. The CDR3 is made up of 15 amino acids. Unmatched junction bases numbered 7, after V lost 4 bases and J lost 0 bases. Germline V CDR1 and CDR2: SGDLS, YYNGEE. Here immunoSEQ multiplex PCR was the method, and the copy in TCRdb shows in-frame clones only, minus some. The table includes about 20,000 clones, 77% detected once. The source of this sequence is an adult with an advanced solid tumor such as melanoma, head and neck, liver or kidney cancer. The specimen comprised CD4+ or CD8+ T cells sorted from blood, sampled in a trial of the OX40 agonist ivuxolimab. This chain links TRBV9 with TRBJ2-7; TRBD2 aligns across 7 bases. The CDR3, as DNA: TGTGCCAGCAGCCCCCCCGGGGGGTACTCCTACGAGCAGTACTTC. Its translation is CASSPPGGYSYEQYF.